This entry features one T cell receptor (beta chain) sequence. The data are from a study of Ad26.COV2.S vaccination and SARS-CoV-2 variants. CDR3 length: 14 residues. V was shortened by 1 base and J by 9 bases, with 14 bases between the two germline ends. Germline values: CDR1 SGHDT, CDR2 YYEEEE. Some clones are missing from TCRdb's copy, which holds only in-frame ones; the method was immunoSEQ multiplex PCR. The table shows hundreds of thousands of clones, with about 85% occurring only once. Stated treatment: some 20 received Ad26.COV2.S at low or high dose, single or two shots; 5 received placebo; per-sample allocation not given. The investigators took samples on day 63 after the first vaccine or placebo injection.

The chain combines TRBV5-6 with TRBJ2-1; maybe TRBD2 (6 bases). The sequences come from peripheral blood, collected in a trial of Ad26.COV2.S vaccine versus placebo. The TCR was taken from a person aged 18-60 years who received the Ad26.COV2.S COVID-19 vaccine or a placebo. The CDR3 DNA sequence: TGTGCCAGCAGCTTGAGGCCGACTAGTTTTGAGCAGTTCTTC. Protein product: CASSLRPTSFEQFF. The full variable domain, rest sourced from reference TRBV5-6 and TRBJ2-1, is DAGVTQSPTHLIKTRGQQVTLRCSPKSGHDTVSWYQQALGQGPQFIFQYYEEEERQRGNFPDRFSGHQFPNYSSELNVNALLLGDSALYLCASSLRPTSFEQFFGPGTRLTVL.